This TCR beta chain was profiled in a study of blood T cell repertoires in COVID-19. Per the original methods: Reference gene primers were amplified, and this amplification served to estimate nucleated cell counts. This table comes from immunoSEQ multiplex PCR, and its TCRdb copy is limited to in-frame clones, with some not included. V and J calls and clone size are those listed in that table; D and trimming were worked out from the DNA. This sample yields about 200,000 clones, of which about 80% are seen a single time; around 7% belongs to the top ten. Germline assignment: CDR1 SGHTA and CDR2 FQGNSA. Germline trimming cut 2 bases from V and 7 bases from J; bases unmatched to any gene: 13. This CDR3 has 16 residues.

The chain joins TRBV7-2 to TRBJ2-7; 8 nucleotides align to TRBD2. This receptor was identified in a man in his forties or fifties who had recovered from COVID-19. Sequenced material: PBMCs or T cells enriched from blood (not recorded which). Written as DNA, the CDR3 is TGTGCCAGCAGCTTACGTACCGGGGGGGGCCAGCGGGAGCAGTACTTC. As protein: CASSLRTGGGQREQYF.